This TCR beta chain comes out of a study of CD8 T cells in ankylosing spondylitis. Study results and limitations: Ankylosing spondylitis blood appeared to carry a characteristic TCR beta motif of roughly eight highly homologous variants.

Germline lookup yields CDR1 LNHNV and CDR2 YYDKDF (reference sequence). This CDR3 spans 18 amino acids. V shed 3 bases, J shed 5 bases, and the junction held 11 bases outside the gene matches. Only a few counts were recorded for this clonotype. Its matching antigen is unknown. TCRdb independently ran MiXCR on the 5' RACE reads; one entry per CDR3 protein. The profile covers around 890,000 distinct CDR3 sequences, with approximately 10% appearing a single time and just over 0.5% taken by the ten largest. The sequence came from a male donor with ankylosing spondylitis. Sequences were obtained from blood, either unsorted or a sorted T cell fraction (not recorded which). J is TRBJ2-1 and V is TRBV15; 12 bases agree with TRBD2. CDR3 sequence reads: CATSSSGSSSGRDNEQFF. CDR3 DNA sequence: TGTGCCACCAGCAGCAGTGGCTCCTCTAGCGGGAGGGACAATGAGCAGTTCTTC. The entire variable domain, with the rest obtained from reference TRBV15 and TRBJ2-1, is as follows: DAMVIQNPRYQVTQFGKPVTLSCSQTLNHNVMYWYQQKSSQAPKLLFHYYDKDFNNEADTPDNFQSRRPNTSFCFLDIRSPGLGDTAMYLCATSSSGSSSGRDNEQFFGPGTRLTVL.